This T cell receptor (beta chain) emerged from a study of T-cell memory formation after mild COVID-19. About the research overall: Largely, TCR clusters stayed within a single donor.

Germline V gives CDR1 DFQATT, CDR2 SNEGSKA (reference sequence). The V end lost 3 bases, the J end lost 0 bases, and 5 bases lay between the germline ends. This CDR3 contains 12 residues. Findings of the study overall: The SARS-CoV-2 specificity of second-wave clones reaching peak at day 37 remained unverified. Balance between CD4 and CD8 was seen in clones contracting day 15 to 85, and a CD4+ lean was seen in later expanders.

This clonotype showed up just once. What it recognizes is unknown. Libraries for TCRalpha and TCRbeta carried sample barcodes and unique molecular identifiers via 5'RACE. TCRdb independently ran MiXCR on the 5' RACE reads; one entry per CDR3 protein. The sample has 560,000 or so distinct CDR3 sequences; roughly 17% are singletons. The sample consisted of PBMCs or a T cell subset sorted from them (not recorded which). The rearrangement joins TRBV20-1 to TRBJ1-2; D is ambiguous. This TCR was sampled from an adult woman who had mild COVID-19 (a few samples of this study predate the infection). Cell type and time point are not known. In DNA form, the CDR3 reads TGCAGTGCTAGGGGCCCTAACTATGGCTACACCTTC. This codes for CSARGPNYGYTF.